This T cell receptor beta chain is from a study of regulatory T cells in long-lasting Graves disease. Study at large: Over-5-year antithyroid drug use with positive TSH receptor antibodies defined persistent Graves' disease in the study.

CDR3 regions were amplified by Arm-PCR using iRepertoire HTBI primers to build TCR beta libraries. TCRdb re-called the multiplex PCR reads through MiXCR, storing one row per CDR3 protein. The profile shows fewer than 400,000 distinct CDR3 sequences, 20% of them singletons. The time point: persistent/refractory GD, antithyroid drugs over 5 years with positive TRAb. There was RNA extracted from PBMCs, and the TCR library was made from it. Concerning this clonotype: Its specificity is not known. A much larger clone lies a single base off, so this may be a read error.

Findings of the study overall: Persistent disease exhibited a predilection for TRBV28, TRBJ1-2 and TRBJ2-5. Public clonotype sharing was higher in persistent than newly diagnosed patients. Persistent cases of Graves' showed reduced TCR diversity relative to newly diagnosed patients.

The CDR3 spans 12 residues. Germline lookup yields CDR1 SNHLY and CDR2 FYNNEI. The chain links TRBV2 to TRBJ2-7; D is unclear. This specimen was peripheral blood mononuclear cells (PBMCs), taken when the disease was refractory, from a patient treated with antithyroid drugs. This TCR was recovered from a female donor with Graves disease. The CDR3 is CASSEGGPPRDF. CDR3 nucleotide sequence: TGTGCCAGCAGTGAAGGCGGCCCCCCAAGGGACTTC.